The rows below give T cell receptor beta chains drawn from one sample of a study of blood T cell repertoires in COVID-19. Sequenced by immunoSEQ multiplex PCR; TCRdb stores in-frame clones only, minus some. The sample holds hundreds of thousands of clones, roughly 91% seen once. Sequenced input: peripheral blood. All receptors derive from a woman younger than 45 with COVID-19, enrolled during active disease. The CDR3 runs from the conserved cysteine through the conserved F or W. The D gene is left open where the match is weak. Expanded clones get a size class; other rows say once, few or many, or leave the size out.

d_call,clone_size,j_call,v_call,cdr3_nt,cdr3_aa
NA,NA,TRBJ2-1,TRBV3-1/TRBV3-2,TGTGCCAGCAGCCGGTCCCGGGGGATTTTCTACAATGAGCAGTTCTTC,CASSRSRGIFYNEQFF
NA,NA,TRBJ1-2,TRBV28,TGTGCCAGCAGCCCCCTGGGGGGGAACTATGGCTACACCTTC,CASSPLGGNYGYTF
TRBD2,NA,TRBJ2-2,TRBV7-2,TGTGCCAGCAGCGTAACTAGCGGGGGCACCGGGGAGCTGTTTTTT,CASSVTSGGTGELFF
NA,NA,TRBJ2-2,TRBV7-8,TGTGCCAGCAGCTTAGGGTTCGGGGAATACACCGGGGAGCTGTTTTTT,CASSLGFGEYTGELFF
NA,NA,TRBJ1-5,TRBV28,TGTGCCAGCACCAAGGGGGTAGGTAGCAATCAGCCCCAGCATTTT,CASTKGVGSNQPQHF
TRBD1,NA,TRBJ1-1,TRBV25-1,TGTGCCAGCAAGGTCAGGGGGGACACTGAAGCTTTCTTT,CASKVRGDTEAFF
NA,NA,TRBJ2-5,TRBV19,TGTGCCAGTTCCCTAGGGGCTACTACGGAGACCCAGTACTTC,CASSLGATTETQYF
NA,NA,TRBJ2-7,TRBV7-2,TGTGCCAGCAGCGCCTTCCCAGGGATAAACTACGAGCAGTACTTC,CASSAFPGINYEQYF
TRBD1,NA,TRBJ1-1,TRBV2,TGTGCCAGCAGGGTGGCGGGACAGGGGGAGCCGAACACTGAAGCTTTCTTT,CASRVAGQGEPNTEAFF
NA,NA,TRBJ2-5,TRBV3-1/TRBV3-2,TGTGCCAGCAGCCAAGAGGGGCTGGCGGGGCTGACCCAGTACTTC,CASSQEGLAGLTQYF
TRBD1,NA,TRBJ1-2,TRBV7-9,TGTGCCAGCAGCACACAAACCGGACAGGGGCTCTATGGCTACACCTTC,CASSTQTGQGLYGYTF
TRBD1,NA,TRBJ2-3,TRBV30,TGTGCCTGGAGTGCGCACAGGGGGCGCCTAGATACGCAGTATTTT,CAWSAHRGRLDTQYF
NA,NA,TRBJ1-2,TRBV2,TGTGCCAGCAGTGGGACACACCTTTATGGCTACACCTTC,CASSGTHLYGYTF
TRBD1,once,TRBJ1-6,TRBV3-1/TRBV3-2,TGTGCCAGCAGCCAAGGAGACAGGGTTAATTCACCCCTCCACTTT,CASSQGDRVNSPLHF
TRBD2,NA,TRBJ2-3,TRBV5-1,TGCGCCAGCAGCTTGAGACTAGCGGGTTCAGATACGCAGTATTTT,CASSLRLAGSDTQYF
TRBD2,NA,TRBJ2-1,TRBV29-1,TGCAGTGCTTCTAGCGGCGCCTACAATGAGCAGTTCTTC,CSASSGAYNEQFF
TRBD1,NA,TRBJ1-5,TRBV2,TGTGCCAGCAGTGTGGGACAGGGAGGTCTGCCCCAGCATTTT,CASSVGQGGLPQHF
NA,many,TRBJ1-6,TRBV4-1,TGCGCCAGCAGACACCCCCTGGTTTATAATTCACCCCTCCACTTT,CASRHPLVYNSPLHF
NA,NA,TRBJ2-4,TRBV5-4,TGTGCCAGCAGCTTCGACGCGGCGGTAAACATTCAGTACTTC,CASSFDAAVNIQYF
NA,NA,TRBJ2-7,TRBV7-8,TGTGCCAGCAGCGGCCGGTTCGGGGCCTACGAGCAGTACTTC,CASSGRFGAYEQYF
TRBD2,NA,TRBJ2-1,TRBV7-8,TGTGCCAGTGTGCGGGGGACTTCCTACAATGAGCAGTTCTTC,CASVRGTSYNEQFF
TRBD1,NA,TRBJ1-2,TRBV9,TGTGCCAGCAGCGCATCGGGACAGGTCAACTATGGCTACACCTTC,CASSASGQVNYGYTF
TRBD1,NA,TRBJ1-1,TRBV7-9,TGTGCCAGCAGCTTAGATCAGGGGGTAAACACTGAAGCTTTCTTT,CASSLDQGVNTEAFF
TRBD1,NA,TRBJ1-5,TRBV6-5,TGTGCCAGCAAAGAAGGGACAGCCCTCAATCAGCCCCAGCATTTT,CASKEGTALNQPQHF
NA,NA,TRBJ1-3,TRBV5-4,TGTGCCAGCAGCTTGGACGTCAGTTTAGGAAACACCATATATTTT,CASSLDVSLGNTIYF
NA,NA,TRBJ1-3,TRBV29-1,TGCAGCGTTAGACAGGCTGCAAACACCATATATTTT,CSVRQAANTIYF
NA,once,TRBJ1-2,TRBV6-5,TGTGCCAGCAGTTACCTTGCCAGGGATGGCTACACCTTC,CASSYLARDGYTF
TRBD1,NA,TRBJ1-5,TRBV27,TGTGCCAGCAGTAGACAGGGGGAAAGGGGTCAGCCCCAGCATTTT,CASSRQGERGQPQHF
NA,NA,TRBJ1-4,TRBV2,TGCGCGGCCTCAAGGGAGATGGATGAAAAACTGTTTTTT,CAASREMDEKLFF
NA,NA,TRBJ2-1,TRBV5-1,TGCGCCAGCAGCTTGGTTCCGAATGAGCAGTTCTTC,CASSLVPNEQFF
NA,few,TRBJ1-2,TRBV5-4,TGTGCCAGCAGCTTAGGAGGTTCTAACTATGGCTACACCTTC,CASSLGGSNYGYTF
TRBD1,few,TRBJ1-2,TRBV5-1,TGCGCCAGCAGCCCAGACGGACAGGGTAACTATGGCTACACCTTC,CASSPDGQGNYGYTF
NA,NA,TRBJ2-3,TRBV7-2,TGTGCCAGCAGCTACCGAGCGGGCAGCACAGATACGCAGTATTTT,CASSYRAGSTDTQYF
TRBD2,NA,TRBJ2-3,TRBV5-6,TGTGCCAGCAGCCTGGCGGGGGTTGGGGATACGCAGTATTTT,CASSLAGVGDTQYF
TRBD1,NA,TRBJ2-6,TRBV28,TGTGCCAGCAGTTTATCGACAGGGGTTTACTCTGGGGCCAACGTCCTGACTTTC,CASSLSTGVYSGANVLTF
TRBD1,NA,TRBJ2-3,TRBV5-1,TGCGCCAGCAGCTTGGAGGGGGCTCCTGATACGCAGTATTTT,CASSLEGAPDTQYF
TRBD1,NA,TRBJ1-2,TRBV12-5,TGTGCTAGTGGTTTGGGGACAGGTTCTGGCTACACCTTC,CASGLGTGSGYTF